This T cell receptor beta chain was sequenced in a study of Ad26.COV2.S vaccination and SARS-CoV-2 variants. The treatment was: over 15 received Ad26.COV2.S at low or high dose, single or two shots; roughly five received placebo; per-sample allocation not given. Collection of samples fell on day 63 after the first vaccine or placebo injection. In its sample, this clone was seen once. Its antigen is currently unknown. Study-wide points: Researchers reported similar non-spike TCR breadth in vaccine and placebo recipients.

The CDR3 is 16 residues long. Germline V CDR1 and CDR2: KGHDR, SFDVKD. The germline V and J ends were trimmed by 4 bases and 5 bases, with 19 bases remaining between them. TCRdb's table, derived via immunoSEQ multiplex PCR, lists solely in-frame clones and lacks some. Here the sample spans over 200,000 clones, roughly 90% being singletons. The TCR originated in a person between 18 and 59 years old who received the Ad26.COV2.S COVID-19 vaccine or a placebo. This chain connects TRBV24-1 to TRBJ2-5; the D is unclear. The source was peripheral blood, collected in a trial of Ad26.COV2.S vaccine versus placebo. CDR3 bases: TGTGCCACCAGTGACCCCGGGTCCGACGTAGACGAGACCCAGTACTTC. It yields the protein CATSDPGSDVDETQYF.